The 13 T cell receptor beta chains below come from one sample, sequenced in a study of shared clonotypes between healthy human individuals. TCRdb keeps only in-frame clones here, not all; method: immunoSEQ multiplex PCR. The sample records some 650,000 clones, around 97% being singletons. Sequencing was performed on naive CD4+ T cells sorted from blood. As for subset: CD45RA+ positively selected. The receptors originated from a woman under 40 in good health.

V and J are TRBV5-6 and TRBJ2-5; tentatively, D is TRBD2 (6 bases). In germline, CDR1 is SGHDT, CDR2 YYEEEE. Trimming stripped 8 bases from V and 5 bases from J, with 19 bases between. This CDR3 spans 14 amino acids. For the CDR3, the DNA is TGTGCCAGTCATACCACCGCGGGGCCGGAGACCCAGTACTTC. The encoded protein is CASHTTAGPETQYF.

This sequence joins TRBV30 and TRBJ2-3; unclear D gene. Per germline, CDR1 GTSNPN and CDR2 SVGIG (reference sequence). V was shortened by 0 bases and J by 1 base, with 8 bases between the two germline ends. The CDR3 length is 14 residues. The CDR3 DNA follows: TGTGCCTGGAGTGTGGGTGTGGGCACAGATACGCAGTATTTT. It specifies CAWSVGVGTDTQYF.

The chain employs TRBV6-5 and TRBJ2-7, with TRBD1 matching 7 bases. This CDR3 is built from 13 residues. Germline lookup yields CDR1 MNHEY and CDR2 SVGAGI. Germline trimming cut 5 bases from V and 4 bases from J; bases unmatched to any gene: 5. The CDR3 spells CASSRDREYEQYF. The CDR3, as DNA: TGTGCCAGCAGTCGGGACAGAGAATACGAGCAGTACTTC.

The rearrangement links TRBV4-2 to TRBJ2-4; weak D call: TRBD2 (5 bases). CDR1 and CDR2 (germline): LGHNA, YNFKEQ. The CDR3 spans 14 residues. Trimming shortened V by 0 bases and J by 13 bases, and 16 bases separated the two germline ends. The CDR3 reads CASSQDTRDRTQYF. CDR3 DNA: TGTGCCAGCAGCCAAGACACGAGGGATAGAACGCAGTACTTC.

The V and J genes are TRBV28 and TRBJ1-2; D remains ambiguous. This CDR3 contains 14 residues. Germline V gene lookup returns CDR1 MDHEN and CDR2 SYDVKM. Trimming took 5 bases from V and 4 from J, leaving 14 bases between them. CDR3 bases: TGTGCCAGCAGTCCACCCTGGGAAGTCTATGGCTACACCTTC. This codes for CASSPPWEVYGYTF.

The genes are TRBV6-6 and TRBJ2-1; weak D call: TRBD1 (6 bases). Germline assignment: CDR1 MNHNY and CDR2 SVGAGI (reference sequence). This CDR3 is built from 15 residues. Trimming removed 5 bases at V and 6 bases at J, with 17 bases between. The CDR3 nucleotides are TGTGCCAGCAGTACCGGGACACAACGCCCCAATGAGCAGTTCTTC. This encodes CASSTGTQRPNEQFF.

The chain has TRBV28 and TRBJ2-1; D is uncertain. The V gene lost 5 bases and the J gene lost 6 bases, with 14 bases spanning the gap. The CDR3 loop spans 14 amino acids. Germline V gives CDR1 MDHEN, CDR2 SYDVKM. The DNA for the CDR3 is TGTGCCAGCAGTAGCCACTCGCTAATCAATGAGCAGTTCTTC. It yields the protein CASSSHSLINEQFF.

Here the CDR3 DNA reads TGCGCCAGCAGCTTTAGGGGGGAAGTCCCCAACTATGGCTACACCTTC. It yields the protein CASSFRGEVPNYGYTF. The chain carries TRBV5-1 and TRBJ1-2; D possibly corresponds to TRBD1 (6 bases). V lost 2 bases, J lost 2 bases, and 16 bases lay in between. Germline lookup yields CDR1 SGHRS and CDR2 YFSETQ. The CDR3 spans 16 residues.

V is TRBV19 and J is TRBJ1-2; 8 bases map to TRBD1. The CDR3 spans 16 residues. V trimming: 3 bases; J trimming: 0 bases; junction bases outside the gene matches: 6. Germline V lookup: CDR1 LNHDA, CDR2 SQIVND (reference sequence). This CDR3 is CASSIPQGAANYGYTF. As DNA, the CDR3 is TGTGCCAGTAGTATTCCCCAGGGGGCTGCTAACTATGGCTACACCTTC.

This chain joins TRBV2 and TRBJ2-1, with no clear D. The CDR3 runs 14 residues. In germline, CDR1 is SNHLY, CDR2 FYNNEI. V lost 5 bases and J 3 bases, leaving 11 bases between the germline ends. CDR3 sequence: CASSQRILYNEQFF. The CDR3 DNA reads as TGTGCCAGCAGTCAAAGGATCCTCTACAATGAGCAGTTCTTC.

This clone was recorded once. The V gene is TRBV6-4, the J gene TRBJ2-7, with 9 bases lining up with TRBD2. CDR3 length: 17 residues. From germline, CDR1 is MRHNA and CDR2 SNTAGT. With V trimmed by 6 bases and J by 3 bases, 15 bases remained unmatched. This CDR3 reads CASRAHRGLAGHYEQYF. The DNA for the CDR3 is TGTGCCAGCAGGGCCCATCGCGGGCTAGCGGGGCACTACGAGCAGTACTTC.

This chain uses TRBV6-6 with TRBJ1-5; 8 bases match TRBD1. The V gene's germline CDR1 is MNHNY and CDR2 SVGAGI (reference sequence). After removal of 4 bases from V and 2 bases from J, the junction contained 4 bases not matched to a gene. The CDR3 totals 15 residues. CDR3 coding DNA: TGTGCCAGCAGTTGGCCGGGACAGGGCAATCAGCCCCAGCATTTT. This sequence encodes CASSWPGQGNQPQHF.

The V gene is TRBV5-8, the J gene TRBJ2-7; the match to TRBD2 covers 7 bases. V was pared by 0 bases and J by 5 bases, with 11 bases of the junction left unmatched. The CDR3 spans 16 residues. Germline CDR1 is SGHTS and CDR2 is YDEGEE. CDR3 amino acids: CASSLGTRFVAHEQYF. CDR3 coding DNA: TGTGCCAGCAGCTTGGGGACTAGATTTGTGGCCCACGAGCAGTACTTC.